Below, 13 T cell receptor beta chains from the same sample are listed, as sequenced in a study of shared clonotypes between healthy human individuals. TCRdb's copy holds only in-frame clones and misses some; the assay was immunoSEQ multiplex PCR. The sample includes around 700,000 clones, 72% of them seen just once. Sequenced: memory CD4+ T cells sorted from blood. As for subset: CD45RA-negative fraction. These receptors originate from a woman aged 25 to 39 in good health.

This chain links TRBV7-2 with TRBJ2-1; 11 bases fit TRBD2. V dropped 3 bases and J dropped 5; count of bases not matched to a gene: 6. This CDR3 has 16 amino acids. CDR1 and CDR2 from the germline V gene are SGHTA and FQGNSA. The CDR3 bases are TGTGCCAGCAGCTTCGCCGGGACTAGCGGCAACAATGAGCAGTTCTTC. Its translation is CASSFAGTSGNNEQFF.

There are a few counts of this clone. V usage is TRBV5-1 and J usage is TRBJ2-5, with 8 positions matching TRBD1. With V trimmed by 4 bases and J by 5 bases, 4 bases remained unmatched. The CDR3 is 13 residues long. CDR1 and CDR2 from the germline V gene are SGHRS and YFSETQ. Here the CDR3 DNA reads TGCGCCAGCAGCAAAGGGGACAGGGAGACCCAGTACTTC. Translating it yields CASSKGDRETQYF.

The count of this clone is one. The V gene is TRBV5-1, the J gene TRBJ1-4; the D is unclear. This CDR3 has 13 amino acids. V shed 1 base and J shed 5 bases, with 6 bases lying between them. Germline lookup yields CDR1 SGHRS and CDR2 YFSETQ. CDR3 in amino acids: CASSLFGNEKLFF. In nucleotides, the CDR3 is TGCGCCAGCAGCTTGTTCGGGAATGAAAAACTGTTTTTT.

The V and J genes are TRBV7-6 and TRBJ1-2; possibly TRBD1 for D (5 bases). V was trimmed by 5 bases and J by 8 bases, leaving 15 bases between them. CDR1 is SGHVS and CDR2 is FNYEAQ in the germline V gene. The CDR3 covers 13 residues. The CDR3 region has the DNA TGTGCCAGCAGCCCCAGGGCCAGGTCAGGCTACACCTTC. This sequence encodes CASSPRARSGYTF.

The rearrangement links TRBV28 to TRBJ2-6; possible D gene TRBD2, 6 bases. V was clipped by 3 bases and J by 3 bases, with 6 bases between them. Germline CDR1 is MDHEN and CDR2 is SYDVKM. This CDR3 is built from 14 residues. The CDR3 region is CASSLRGGANVLTF. CDR3 nucleotides: TGTGCCAGCAGTTTGCGGGGTGGGGCCAACGTCCTGACTTTC.

This chain joins TRBV18 and TRBJ2-5, with 7 bases fitting TRBD2. This CDR3 has 14 residues. V lost 6 bases to trimming and J lost 2 bases; unmatched junction nucleotides: 6. CDR1 KGHSH and CDR2 LQKENI come from the germline V gene. Here the CDR3 reads CASSPNSGQETQYF. The CDR3 coding sequence is TGTGCCAGCTCCCCCAATAGCGGGCAAGAGACCCAGTACTTC.

The chain uses TRBV5-8 and TRBJ1-5, with a tentative D call TRBD1 (5 bases). Germline V lookup: CDR1 SGHTS, CDR2 YDEGEE. Trimming cost V 1 base and J 5 bases, with 10 bases left between them. This CDR3 spans 14 amino acids. The CDR3 nucleotides read TGTGCCAGCAGCTTGAGACGGGGGGATCAGCCCCAGCATTTT. It is translated as CASSLRRGDQPQHF. Variable domain in full (rest from reference TRBV5-8 and TRBJ1-5): EAGVTQSPTHLIKTRGQQATLRCSPISGHTSVYWYQQALGLGLQFLLWYDEGEERNRGNFPPRFSGRQFPNYSSELNVNALELEDSALYLCASSLRRGDQPQHFGDGTRLSIL.

For this clone: Given a much more abundant clone one base away, this may be a read error. Other DNA sequences within the sample encode an identical CDR3. The genes are TRBV2 and TRBJ2-4; a possible D gene is TRBD1 (5 bases). Per germline, CDR1 SNHLY and CDR2 FYNNEI. CDR3 length equals 14 residues. CDR3 nucleotides: TGCGCCAGCAGGGCCATAGTAGCCAAAAACATTCAGTACTTC. Translating it yields CASRAIVAKNIQYF.

This chain uses TRBV5-6 with TRBJ1-1; no clear D gene. CDR1 is SGHDT, CDR2 YYEEEE, per germline. CDR3 size: 11 residues. Trimming cost V 5 bases and J 8 bases, with 10 bases left between them. CDR3 sequence (DNA): TGTGCCAGCAGGTTAGCGGACGAAGCTTTCTTT. Amino acids: CASRLADEAFF.

Only a few counts were recorded for this clone. The same CDR3 arises from other DNA sequences in this sample as well. J is TRBJ2-2 and V is TRBV2, with D possibly TRBD1 on 6 matching bases. Deletions cut 6 bases from V and 1 base from J, with 6 bases between. The CDR3 consists of 13 residues. The germline gives CDR1 SNHLY, CDR2 FYNNEI. The CDR3 region is CASRGQNTGELFF. The CDR3 coding sequence is TGTGCCAGCAGGGGACAGAACACCGGGGAGCTGTTTTTT.

The chain couples TRBV27 to TRBJ1-3, with a possible D match to TRBD1 (6 bases). Germline CDR1 reads MNHEY; CDR2 reads SMNVEV (reference sequence). Trimming left V 6 bases short and J 0 bases short, with 12 bases between. This CDR3 region has 15 residues. For the CDR3, the DNA is TGTGCCAGCAGAAGGGACACGGACTCTGGAAACACCATATATTTT. It codes for CASRRDTDSGNTIYF.

The genes are TRBV14 and TRBJ1-1; 8 bases are a match to TRBD1. CDR1 is SGHDN and CDR2 is FVKESK in the germline V gene. This CDR3 has 16 amino acids. Trimming at V came to 2 bases and at J to 2 bases, leaving 7 bases not matched to a gene. This chain's CDR3 is CASSQHRGSTNTEAFF. CDR3 bases: TGTGCCAGCAGCCAACACAGGGGGTCGACTAACACTGAAGCTTTCTTT.

This clone showed up just a few times. This chain links TRBV25-1 with TRBJ2-5, with TRBD1 matching over 8 bases. Germline CDR1 is MGHDK and CDR2 is SYGVNS. The CDR3 spans 13 residues. The J segment lost 5 bases and the V segment lost 6 bases, leaving 5 bases of the junction unmatched. CDR3 protein: CASSPRGLETQYF. The CDR3 bases are TGTGCCAGCAGCCCCAGGGGGCTGGAGACCCAGTACTTC.